A selection of T cell receptor beta chains follows, all from one sample in a study of human T cells and chemical hapten exposure. TCRdb re-analysed the RACE reads in MiXCR, keeping a single row per CDR3 protein. The repertoire has just over 350,000 distinct CDR3 sequences, about 6% of them found once; the top ten carry around 5.6%. Sequenced material: whole blood, taken in connection with sensitization to the hapten diphenylcyclopropenone (DPC). These receptors were obtained from a woman aged 18-29 years with alopecia areata. Some clones in this sample may be carry-over from other donors' samples. Both conserved end residues are part of each CDR3. Fields, in order: V gene, J gene, clone size, D gene, CDR3 DNA, CDR3 protein. The D gene is left open where the match is weak. The size entry is marked missing in some rows and otherwise reads once, few, many or a size class.

TRBV28	TRBJ1-1	many	.	TGTGCCAGCAGTGGGACGGAGGCAGGGGAGAACACTGAAGCTTTCTTT	CASSGTEAGENTEAFF
TRBV12-5	TRBJ1-2	.	.	TGTGCTAGTGCCCTCGTGGGGGGGCCTGGCTACACCTTC	CASALVGGPGYTF
TRBV4-3	TRBJ2-3	few	.	TGCGCCAGCAGCCAAGATAGGGCGGTGAGCACAGATACGCAGTATTTT	CASSQDRAVSTDTQYF
TRBV7-6	TRBJ1-1	.	.	TGTGCCAGCAGCTTAGCCGGGACAAAGAACACTGAAGCTTTCTTT	CASSLAGTKNTEAFF
TRBV6-5	TRBJ2-3	.	.	TGTGCCAGCAGTTACTCATGGGGGGCTACGCAGTATTTT	CASSYSWGATQYF
TRBV7-6	TRBJ2-6	.	.	TGTGCCAGCAGCTTAGGGTGGCGCTCTGGGGCCAACGTCCTGACTTTC	CASSLGWRSGANVLTF
TRBV6-5	TRBJ1-6	few	.	TGTGCCAGCAGTTACGATGGGGCGAATAATTCACCCCTCCACTTT	CASSYDGANNSPLHF
TRBV20-1	TRBJ1-5	many	.	TGCAGTGCTAGACGGAATAATCAGCCCCAGCATTTT	CSARRNNQPQHF
TRBV20-1	TRBJ1-2	many	TRBD1	TGCAGTGCTAGACGGGACAGCCTTCTAAACTATGGCTACACCTTC	CSARRDSLLNYGYTF
TRBV3-1	TRBJ2-1	.	.	TGTGCCAGCAGCCCCGTGGGGAATGAGCAGTTCTTC	CASSPVGNEQFF
TRBV4-3	TRBJ1-1	few	TRBD1	TGCGCCAGCAGCCTCCTGACAGGGGCCGGCACTGAAGCTTTCTTT	CASSLLTGAGTEAFF
TRBV10-3	TRBJ2-2	.	.	TGTGCCATCAGTCGAGGGGTCGAGGTAACCACCGGGGAGCTGTTTTTT	CAISRGVEVTTGELFF
TRBV7-2	TRBJ1-5	many	.	TGTGCCAGCAGCTTAAATCGTCAGCCCCAGCATTTT	CASSLNRQPQHF